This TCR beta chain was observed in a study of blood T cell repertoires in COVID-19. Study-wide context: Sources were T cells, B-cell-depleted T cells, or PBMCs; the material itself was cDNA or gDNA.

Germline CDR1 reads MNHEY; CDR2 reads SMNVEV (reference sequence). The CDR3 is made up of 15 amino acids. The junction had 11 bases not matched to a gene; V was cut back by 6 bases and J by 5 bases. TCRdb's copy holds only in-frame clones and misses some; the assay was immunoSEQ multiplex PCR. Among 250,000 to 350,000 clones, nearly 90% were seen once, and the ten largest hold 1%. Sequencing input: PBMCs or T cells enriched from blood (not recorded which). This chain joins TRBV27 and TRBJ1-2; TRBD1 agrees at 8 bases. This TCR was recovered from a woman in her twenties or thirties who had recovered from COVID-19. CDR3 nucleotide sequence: TGTGCCAGCAGGAAATTCTCGACAGGGGTTTATGGCTACACCTTC. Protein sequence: CASRKFSTGVYGYTF.